This TCR beta chain originates from a study of OX40 agonist ivuxolimab in advanced cancers. The overall study: Ivuxolimab is a fully human IgG2 antibody that activates OX40 (CD134).

Concerning this clone: Antigen: not known.

Study conclusions and caveats: People who partly responded at 0.1-3.0 mg/kg had some of the least clonal expansion seen.

Produced via immunoSEQ multiplex PCR; TCRdb's table is partial and in-frame only. The table records tens of thousands of clones, 80% to 95% of them present only once. Patients who had autoimmune disease history or got systemic immunosuppression were left out. This CDR3 region has 13 residues. The germline V gene has CDR1 SNHLY and CDR2 FYNNEI. Trimming took 2 bases from V and 8 from J, leaving 12 bases between them. This rearrangement joins TRBV2 to TRBJ1-2; TRBD1 is a possible D gene (5 bases). The specimen comprised CD4+ or CD8+ T cells sorted from blood, sampled in a trial of the OX40 agonist ivuxolimab. The receptor's source is an adult with an advanced solid tumor such as melanoma, head and neck, liver or kidney cancer. The CDR3 here is CASSERQGSGYTF. Written as DNA, the CDR3 is TGTGCCAGCAGTGAACGGCAGGGTAGCGGCTACACCTTC.